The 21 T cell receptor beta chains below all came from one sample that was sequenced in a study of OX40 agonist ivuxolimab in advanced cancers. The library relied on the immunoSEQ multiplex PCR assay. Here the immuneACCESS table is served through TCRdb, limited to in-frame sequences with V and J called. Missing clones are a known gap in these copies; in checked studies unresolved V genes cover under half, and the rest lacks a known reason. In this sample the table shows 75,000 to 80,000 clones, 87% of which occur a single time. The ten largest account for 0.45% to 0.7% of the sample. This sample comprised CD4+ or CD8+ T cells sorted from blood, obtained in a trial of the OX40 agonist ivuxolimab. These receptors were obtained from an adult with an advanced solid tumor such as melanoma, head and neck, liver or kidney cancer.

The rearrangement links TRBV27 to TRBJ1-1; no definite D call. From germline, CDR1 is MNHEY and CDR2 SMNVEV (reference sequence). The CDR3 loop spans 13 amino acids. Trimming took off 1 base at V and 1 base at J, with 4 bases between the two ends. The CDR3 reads CASSLWANTEAFF. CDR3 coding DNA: TGTGCCAGCAGTTTATGGGCGAACACTGAAGCTTTCTTT.

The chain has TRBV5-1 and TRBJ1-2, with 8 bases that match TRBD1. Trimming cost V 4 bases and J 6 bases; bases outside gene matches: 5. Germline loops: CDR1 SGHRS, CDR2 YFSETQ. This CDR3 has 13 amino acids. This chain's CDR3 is CASSPTGDDGYTF. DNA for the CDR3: TGCGCCAGCAGCCCGACAGGGGATGATGGCTACACCTTC.

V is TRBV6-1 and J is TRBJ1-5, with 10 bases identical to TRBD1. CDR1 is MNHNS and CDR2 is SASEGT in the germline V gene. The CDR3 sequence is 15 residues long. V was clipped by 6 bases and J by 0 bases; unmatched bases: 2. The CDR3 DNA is TGTGCCAGCAGGGGACAGGGGAATAGCAATCAGCCCCAGCATTTT. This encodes CASRGQGNSNQPQHF.

The DNA of the CDR3 is TGTGCCAGCTCAAGACAGGGCAGTTACGAGCAGTACTTC. Translating gives CASSRQGSYEQYF. This chain links TRBV18 with TRBJ2-7; 7 nucleotides line up with TRBD1. Unmatched junction bases numbered 5, after V lost 5 bases and J lost 4 bases. The CDR3 extends over 13 amino acids. The V gene's germline CDR1 is KGHSH and CDR2 LQKENI.

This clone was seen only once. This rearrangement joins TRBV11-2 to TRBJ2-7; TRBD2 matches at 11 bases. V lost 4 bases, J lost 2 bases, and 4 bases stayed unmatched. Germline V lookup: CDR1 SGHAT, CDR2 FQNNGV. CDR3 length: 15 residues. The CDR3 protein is CASSSDSGRAYEQYF. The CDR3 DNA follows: TGTGCCAGCAGCTCCGATAGCGGGAGGGCCTACGAGCAGTACTTC.

CDR3 amino acids: CASSFTGVNTEAFF. The CDR3 DNA is TGCGCCAGCAGCTTTACAGGGGTGAACACTGAAGCTTTCTTT. V is TRBV5-1 and J is TRBJ1-1, with 7 bases aligning to TRBD1. Germline trimming cut 2 bases from V and 0 bases from J; bases unmatched to any gene: 1. The CDR3 contains 14 residues. Germline CDR1 and CDR2: SGHRS and YFSETQ.

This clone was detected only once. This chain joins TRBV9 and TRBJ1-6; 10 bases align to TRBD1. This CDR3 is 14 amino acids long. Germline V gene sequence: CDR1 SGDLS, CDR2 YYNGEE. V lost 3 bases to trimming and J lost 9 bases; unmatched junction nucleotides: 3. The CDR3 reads CASSAGQGGSPLHF. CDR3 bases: TGTGCCAGCAGCGCTGGACAGGGGGGTTCACCCCTCCACTTT.

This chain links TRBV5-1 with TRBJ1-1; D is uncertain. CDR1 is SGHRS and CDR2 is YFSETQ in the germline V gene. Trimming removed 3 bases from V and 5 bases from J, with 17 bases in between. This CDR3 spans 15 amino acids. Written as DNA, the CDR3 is TGCGCCAGCAGCTCAAACACGGGGAGGAGGACTGAAGCTTTCTTT. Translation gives CASSSNTGRRTEAFF.

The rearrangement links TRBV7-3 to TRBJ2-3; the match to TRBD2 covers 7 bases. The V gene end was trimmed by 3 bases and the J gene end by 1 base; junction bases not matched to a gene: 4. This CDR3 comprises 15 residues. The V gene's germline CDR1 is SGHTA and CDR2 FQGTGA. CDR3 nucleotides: TGTGCCAGCAGCTTTAGCGGGTCCGGCACAGATACGCAGTATTTT. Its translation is CASSFSGSGTDTQYF.

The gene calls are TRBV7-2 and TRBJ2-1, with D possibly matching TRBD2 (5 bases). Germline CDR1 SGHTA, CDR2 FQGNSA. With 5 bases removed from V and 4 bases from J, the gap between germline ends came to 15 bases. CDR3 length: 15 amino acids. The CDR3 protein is CASSPTGYYYNEQFF. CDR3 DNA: TGTGCCAGCAGCCCTACGGGATATTATTACAATGAGCAGTTCTTC.

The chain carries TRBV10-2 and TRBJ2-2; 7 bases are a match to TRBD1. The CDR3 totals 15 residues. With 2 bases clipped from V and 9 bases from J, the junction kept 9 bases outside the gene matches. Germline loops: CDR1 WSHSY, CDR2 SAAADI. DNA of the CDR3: TGCGCCAGCAGTGAGGACAGGGTTATCCACCGGGAGCTGTTTTTT. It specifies CASSEDRVIHRELFF.

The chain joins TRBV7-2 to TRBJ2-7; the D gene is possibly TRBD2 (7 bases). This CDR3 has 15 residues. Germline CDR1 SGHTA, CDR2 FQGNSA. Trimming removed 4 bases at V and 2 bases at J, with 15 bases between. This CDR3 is CASSSQGGEAYEQYF. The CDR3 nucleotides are TGTGCCAGCAGCTCACAGGGAGGGGAAGCCTACGAGCAGTACTTC.

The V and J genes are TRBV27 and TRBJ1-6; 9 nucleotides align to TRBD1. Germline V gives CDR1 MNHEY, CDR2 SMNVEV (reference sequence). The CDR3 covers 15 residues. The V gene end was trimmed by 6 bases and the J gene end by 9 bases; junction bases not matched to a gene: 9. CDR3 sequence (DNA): TGTGCCAGCAGCCCATGGACAGGGGATCCTTCACCCCTCCACTTT. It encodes CASSPWTGDPSPLHF.

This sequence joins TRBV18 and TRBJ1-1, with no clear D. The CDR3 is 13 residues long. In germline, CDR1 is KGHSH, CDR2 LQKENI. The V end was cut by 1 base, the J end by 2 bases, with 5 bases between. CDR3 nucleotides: TGTGCCAGCTCACCACGGGTCAACACTGAAGCTTTCTTT. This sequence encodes CASSPRVNTEAFF.

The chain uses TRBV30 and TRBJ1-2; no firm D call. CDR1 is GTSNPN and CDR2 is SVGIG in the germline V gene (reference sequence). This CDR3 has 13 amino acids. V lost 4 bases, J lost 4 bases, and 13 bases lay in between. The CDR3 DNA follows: TGTGCCTGGACGTCTGACGCCCGCTATGGCTACACCTTC. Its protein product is CAWTSDARYGYTF.

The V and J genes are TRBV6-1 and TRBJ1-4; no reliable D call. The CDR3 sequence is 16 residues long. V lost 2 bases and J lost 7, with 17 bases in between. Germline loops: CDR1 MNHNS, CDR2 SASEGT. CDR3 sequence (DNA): TGTGCCAGCAGTGAATCCCCCCGGGCAACACGTGAAAAACTGTTTTTT. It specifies CASSESPRATREKLFF.

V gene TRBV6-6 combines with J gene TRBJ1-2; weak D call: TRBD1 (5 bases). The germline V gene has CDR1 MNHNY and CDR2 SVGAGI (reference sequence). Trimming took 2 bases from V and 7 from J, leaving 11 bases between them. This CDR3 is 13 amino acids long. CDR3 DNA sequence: TGTGCCAGCAGTTACACGGGGGGAGTTGGCTACACCTTC. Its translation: CASSYTGGVGYTF.

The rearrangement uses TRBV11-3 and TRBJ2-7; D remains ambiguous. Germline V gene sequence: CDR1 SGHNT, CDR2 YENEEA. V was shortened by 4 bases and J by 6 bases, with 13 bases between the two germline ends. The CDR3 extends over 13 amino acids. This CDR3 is CASSSQGRGEQYF. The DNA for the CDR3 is TGTGCCAGCAGCTCACAAGGGCGCGGCGAGCAGTACTTC.

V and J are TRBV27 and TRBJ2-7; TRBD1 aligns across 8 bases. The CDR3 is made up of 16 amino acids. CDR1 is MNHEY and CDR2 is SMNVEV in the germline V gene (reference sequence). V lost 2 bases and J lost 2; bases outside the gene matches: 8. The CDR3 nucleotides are TGTGCCAGCAGTTTAGAGTCAGGGGGCCTACCCTACGAGCAGTACTTC. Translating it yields CASSLESGGLPYEQYF.

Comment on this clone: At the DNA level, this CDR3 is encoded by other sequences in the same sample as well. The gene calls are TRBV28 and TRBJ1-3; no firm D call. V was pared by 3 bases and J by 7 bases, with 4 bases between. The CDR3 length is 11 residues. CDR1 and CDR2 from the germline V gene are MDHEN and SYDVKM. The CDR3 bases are TGTGCCAGCAGTTTCGGGAACACCATATATTTT. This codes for CASSFGNTIYF.

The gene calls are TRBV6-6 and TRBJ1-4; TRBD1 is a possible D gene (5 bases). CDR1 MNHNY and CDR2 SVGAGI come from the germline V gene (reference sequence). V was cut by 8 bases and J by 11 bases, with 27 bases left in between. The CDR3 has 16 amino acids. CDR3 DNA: TGTGCCAGCCTACTCCCCGCATACGCCGGGGGTGGGAAACTGTTTTTT. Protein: CASLLPAYAGGGKLFF.